Below are 9 T cell receptor beta chains sequenced from a single sample in a study of T cell responses to AZD1222 COVID-19 vaccine. Profiled with immunoSEQ multiplex PCR; TCRdb holds only in-frame clones, not every one. The table has approximately 180,000 clones, more than 80% seen once. The sample was peripheral blood, taken on day 0 of AZD1222 vaccination. These receptors all stem from an adult in good health.

This chain links TRBV5-1 with TRBJ2-2; TRBD2 is a possible D gene (5 bases). CDR3 length: 13 residues. Germline loops: CDR1 SGHRS, CDR2 YFSETQ. The ends were cut back, 5 bases at V and 5 bases at J, with 10 bases in the middle. In DNA, the CDR3 is TGCGCCAGCAGTGGATCGGGGACCGGGGAGCTGTTTTTT. Amino acids: CASSGSGTGELFF. Variable domain in full (rest from reference TRBV5-1 and TRBJ2-2): KAGVTQTPRYLIKTRGQQVTLSCSPISGHRSVSWYQQTPGQGLQFLFEYFSETQRNKGNFPGRFSGRQFSNSRSEMNVSTLELGDSALYLCASSGSGTGELFFGEGSRLTVL.

V and J are TRBV28 and TRBJ1-5; 12 bases are a match to TRBD1. V lost 7 bases to trimming and J lost 7 bases; unmatched junction nucleotides: 11. Germline V lookup: CDR1 MDHEN, CDR2 SYDVKM. The CDR3 is 16 amino acids. For the CDR3, the DNA is TGTGCCAGCACCACCTCCGGGACAGGGGGCGGACAGCCCCAGCATTTT. Its protein is CASTTSGTGGGQPQHF. Full variable domain (missing parts from reference TRBV28 and TRBJ1-5): DVKVTQSSRYLVKRTGEKVFLECVQDMDHENMFWYRQDPGLGLRLIYFSYDVKMKEKGDIPEGYSVSREKKERFSLILESASTNQTSMYLCASTTSGTGGGQPQHFGDGTRLSIL.

The genes are TRBV24-1 and TRBJ1-2, with D possibly TRBD1 on 6 matching bases. V dropped 4 bases and J dropped 4 bases, with 15 bases sitting between them. CDR1 is KGHDR and CDR2 is SFDVKD in the germline V gene. The CDR3 totals 15 residues. In nucleotides, the CDR3 is TGTGCCACCAGTGAAACAGGGTCAGGGAGCTATGGCTACACCTTC. It is translated as CATSETGSGSYGYTF.

V usage is TRBV29-1 and J usage is TRBJ1-3, with D unresolved. In germline, CDR1 is SQVTM, CDR2 ANQGSEA. The CDR3 runs 13 residues. The ends were cut back, 4 bases at V and 0 bases at J, with 7 bases in the middle. This chain's CDR3 is CSVAPLSGNTIYF. Written as DNA, the CDR3 is TGCAGCGTTGCCCCCCTCTCTGGAAACACCATATATTTT.

The rearrangement joins TRBV7-9 to TRBJ2-3; 11 bases map to TRBD2. Germline loops: CDR1 SEHNR, CDR2 FQNEAQ (reference sequence). The CDR3 is 15 residues long. The V segment lost 6 bases and the J segment 2 bases; nucleotides outside the gene matches: 4. The CDR3 bases are TGTGCCAGCAGTTCTAGCGGGAGGAACACAGATACGCAGTATTTT. It specifies CASSSSGRNTDTQYF.

J is TRBJ2-1 and V is TRBV11-2; 15 bases are a match to TRBD2. V lost 4 bases to trimming and J lost 5 bases; unmatched junction nucleotides: 6. This CDR3 comprises 17 residues. The germline CDR1 and CDR2 sequences are SGHAT and FQNNGV. The CDR3 loop is CASSYSGLAGGDNEQFF. CDR3 sequence (DNA): TGTGCCAGCAGCTACTCGGGACTAGCGGGGGGCGACAATGAGCAGTTCTTC.

The chain links TRBV2 to TRBJ1-5; no firm D call. Trimming removed 6 bases at V and 0 bases at J, with 12 bases between. Germline CDR1 is SNHLY and CDR2 is FYNNEI. The CDR3 covers 15 residues. This chain's CDR3 is CASRRNAASNQPQHF. The CDR3 nucleotides read TGTGCCAGCAGGCGGAACGCGGCTAGCAATCAGCCCCAGCATTTT.

J is TRBJ1-6 and V is TRBV15; 7 positions match TRBD1. The V segment lost 0 bases and the J segment 9 bases; nucleotides outside the gene matches: 5. Germline V gene lookup returns CDR1 LNHNV and CDR2 YYDKDF (reference sequence). This CDR3 comprises 15 residues. CDR3 region: CATSRDWAGGSPLHF. The CDR3 DNA follows: TGTGCCACCAGCAGAGATTGGGCAGGGGGTTCACCCCTCCACTTT.

The V and J genes are TRBV5-1 and TRBJ1-2; the D gene is possibly TRBD1 (5 bases). Trimming cost V 5 bases and J 4 bases, with 15 bases left between them. This CDR3 comprises 14 residues. CDR1 SGHRS and CDR2 YFSETQ come from the germline V gene. The DNA for the CDR3 is TGCGCCAGCAGTTACGGGGGAGGAGGCTATGGCTACACCTTC. It codes for CASSYGGGGYGYTF.